These 23 T cell receptor beta chains were sequenced from one sample in a study of blood T cell repertoires in COVID-19. Some clones are missing from TCRdb's copy, which holds only in-frame ones; the method was immunoSEQ multiplex PCR. The top ten hold approximately 2.4% of the sample, which has approximately 300,000 clones, 87% seen once. The sample taken for sequencing was peripheral blood. The receptors shown here come from a young man with active or convalescent COVID-19.

Remarks on this clone: The germline gene is not matched at one end of the junction; a read error may be the cause. The rearrangement uses TRBV20-1 and TRBJ1-1; 7 bases align to TRBD1. The CDR3 is 13 residues long. Germline V gives CDR1 DFQATT, CDR2 SNEGSKA (reference sequence). The CDR3 region has the DNA TGCAGTGCTAGTCAGGGGGTGAAGACTGAAGCTTTCTTT. This translates into CSASQGVKTEAFF.

This clone came up once. V gene TRBV2 combines with J gene TRBJ1-1; maybe TRBD1 (5 bases). This CDR3 has 15 residues. Trimming removed 10 bases at V and 3 bases at J, with 21 bases between. Germline V CDR1 and CDR2: SNHLY, FYNNEI. For the CDR3, the DNA is TGTGCCACAATAGGCTTCCAGGGTGGGGACACTGAAGCTTTCTTT. It specifies CATIGFQGGDTEAFF. The full variable domain, in which reference TRBV2 and TRBJ1-1 provide the parts outside the CDR3, is EPEVTQTPSHQVTQMGQEVILRCVPISNHLYFYWYRQILGQKVEFLVSFYNNEISEKSEIFDDQFSVERPDGSNFTLKIRSTKLEDSAMYFCATIGFQGGDTEAFFGQGTRLTVV.

This chain links TRBV7-8 with TRBJ2-1; 8 bases align to TRBD1. The V gene end was trimmed by 4 bases and the J gene end by 7 bases; junction bases not matched to a gene: 6. The CDR3 has 14 residues. CDR1 and CDR2 from the germline V gene are SGHVS and FQNEAQ. CDR3 DNA: TGTGCCAGCAGCTATAAACGACAGGGGAATGAGCAGTTCTTC. Translation gives CASSYKRQGNEQFF.

The V gene is TRBV5-1, the J gene TRBJ2-3, with D possibly TRBD1 on 6 matching bases. V lost 3 bases to trimming and J lost 0 bases, with 14 bases between them. The germline gives CDR1 SGHRS, CDR2 YFSETQ. The CDR3 is 16 amino acids. The CDR3 sequence: CASSSQGSTSTDTQYF. DNA for the CDR3: TGCGCCAGCAGCTCACAGGGAAGTACTAGCACAGATACGCAGTATTTT. Full variable domain (missing parts from reference TRBV5-1 and TRBJ2-3): KAGVTQTPRYLIKTRGQQVTLSCSPISGHRSVSWYQQTPGQGLQFLFEYFSETQRNKGNFPGRFSGRQFSNSRSEMNVSTLELGDSALYLCASSSQGSTSTDTQYFGPGTRLTVL.

V is TRBV28 and J is TRBJ1-5; D is unresolved. Looked up from germline, CDR1 is MDHEN and CDR2 is SYDVKM. Deletions cut 3 bases from V and 6 bases from J, with 3 bases between. CDR3 length equals 11 residues. The CDR3 DNA is TGTGCCAGCAGTTTCGGTCAGCCCCAGCATTTT. Translation gives CASSFGQPQHF. Complete variable domain (other parts from reference TRBV28 and TRBJ1-5): DVKVTQSSRYLVKRTGEKVFLECVQDMDHENMFWYRQDPGLGLRLIYFSYDVKMKEKGDIPEGYSVSREKKERFSLILESASTNQTSMYLCASSFGQPQHFGDGTRLSIL.

This chain joins TRBV28 and TRBJ1-2; D is undetermined. Between the trimmed V and J ends, which lost 5 bases and 4 bases, there was a span of 20 bases. CDR1 is MDHEN, CDR2 SYDVKM, per germline. There are 16 residues in the CDR3. For the CDR3, the DNA is TGTGCCAGCAGTCTTAATCGACGAGGTGGGTTCTATGGCTACACCTTC. Residues: CASSLNRRGGFYGYTF.

This clone was observed a single time. The chain couples TRBV4-2 to TRBJ2-7, with D perhaps TRBD2 (5 bases). The germline V gene encodes CDR1 LGHNA and CDR2 YNFKEQ. V gave up 1 base and J gave up 6 bases, with 13 bases separating them. This CDR3 is built from 14 residues. CDR3 nucleotides: TGTGCCAGCAGCCAAGGGGATCTAGCAATCGAGCAGTACTTC. This translates into CASSQGDLAIEQYF.

The chain uses TRBV19 and TRBJ2-4; D not resolved. CDR3 length equals 15 residues. The V gene's germline CDR1 is LNHDA and CDR2 SQIVND (reference sequence). The germline V and J ends were trimmed by 1 base and 3 bases, with 10 bases remaining between them. The CDR3, as DNA: TGTGCCAGTAGTATAGGTCAGCGCAACAAAAACATTCAGTACTTC. This encodes CASSIGQRNKNIQYF.

The genes are TRBV24-1 and TRBJ2-1; D is perhaps TRBD2 (6 bases). V was clipped by 4 bases and J by 5 bases, with 14 bases between them. This CDR3 is 15 amino acids long. Germline assignment: CDR1 KGHDR and CDR2 SFDVKD. CDR3 residues: CATSEVGLEHNEQFF. CDR3 coding DNA: TGTGCCACCAGTGAGGTGGGACTGGAGCACAATGAGCAGTTCTTC.

The rearrangement links TRBV13 to TRBJ2-7, with 7 bases identical to TRBD2. The germline V gene encodes CDR1 PRHDT and CDR2 FYEKMQ (reference sequence). The CDR3 is 13 amino acids. With 5 bases clipped from V and 4 bases from J, the junction kept 5 bases outside the gene matches. For the CDR3, the DNA is TGTGCCAGCAGCCTTGCCGGGGGGTACGAGCAGTACTTC. Its protein product is CASSLAGGYEQYF.

The rearrangement links TRBV3-1 (or the pseudogene TRBV3-2) to TRBJ2-3; TRBD1 matches at 7 bases. The CDR3 is 18 residues long. V gave up 1 base and J gave up 0 bases; unmatched junction bases: 10. Germline V gives CDR1 LGHDT, CDR2 YNNKEL (reference sequence). This chain's CDR3 is CASSQGIVAGGSTDTQYF. DNA of the CDR3: TGTGCCAGCAGCCAAGGGATAGTGGCAGGGGGAAGCACAGATACGCAGTATTTT.

This clone showed up just once. The rearrangement uses TRBV4-2 and TRBJ2-2; 11 bases fit TRBD2. Germline V gene data show CDR1 as LGHNA and CDR2 as YNFKEQ. V shed 5 bases and J 1 base; nucleotides not matched to a gene: 6. This CDR3 comprises 17 residues. The CDR3 loop reads CASSWGLAEMNTGELFF. The CDR3 region has the DNA TGTGCCAGCAGCTGGGGACTAGCGGAGATGAACACCGGGGAGCTGTTTTTT.

This clone was picked up a small number of times. This chain joins TRBV7-3 and TRBJ1-2; 7 nucleotides agree with TRBD1. Trimming removed 6 bases from V and 1 base from J; junction bases left unmatched: 17. Looked up from germline, CDR1 is SGHTA and CDR2 is FQGTGA. The CDR3 covers 18 residues. CDR3 residues: CASRSLYGAGGCNYGYTF. The CDR3, as DNA: TGTGCCAGCAGATCACTCTACGGGGCAGGGGGGTGTAACTATGGCTACACCTTC.

The chain carries TRBV18 and TRBJ1-3; D not resolved. The CDR3 sequence is 14 residues long. Germline V gives CDR1 KGHSH, CDR2 LQKENI. The germline V and J ends were trimmed by 5 bases and 7 bases, with 15 bases remaining between them. CDR3 sequence: CASSASDVANTIYF. The CDR3 region has the DNA TGTGCCAGCTCAGCCAGCGACGTTGCCAACACCATATATTTT.

As for this clone: The junction and the germline gene differ at one end; a read error may be behind it. The CDR3 DNA sequence: TGTGCCAGTAGTTCGAGGGGGGGAGCTCTTTACGAGCAGTACTTC. Translation: CASSSRGGALYEQYF. The rearrangement uses TRBV27 and TRBJ2-7; D is possibly TRBD2 (7 bases). In germline, CDR1 is MNHEY, CDR2 SMNVEV (reference sequence). The CDR3 has 15 amino acids.

The chain recombines TRBV18 with TRBJ1-2; 7 nucleotides align to TRBD1. CDR1 is KGHSH, CDR2 LQKENI, per germline. The CDR3 has 16 amino acids. Germline trimming cut 4 bases from V and 4 bases from J; bases unmatched to any gene: 12. This chain's CDR3 is CASSRDRTGVGYGYTF. The CDR3 DNA reads TGTGCCAGCTCACGGGACCGAACAGGGGTTGGCTATGGCTACACCTTC.

The rearrangement uses TRBV28 and TRBJ2-5; D may be TRBD1 (6 bases). V was shortened by 1 base and J by 5 bases, with 14 bases between the two germline ends. Germline V lookup: CDR1 MDHEN, CDR2 SYDVKM. The CDR3 runs 15 residues. This CDR3 is CASSLSAGVGETQYF. CDR3 sequence (DNA): TGTGCCAGCAGTTTATCGGCAGGGGTAGGGGAGACCCAGTACTTC. The entire variable domain, with the rest obtained from reference TRBV28 and TRBJ2-5, is as follows: DVKVTQSSRYLVKRTGEKVFLECVQDMDHENMFWYRQDPGLGLRLIYFSYDVKMKEKGDIPEGYSVSREKKERFSLILESASTNQTSMYLCASSLSAGVGETQYFGPGTRLLVL.

CDR3 sequence (DNA): TGTGCCAGCAGCTTAGCCCTGGCCCCCTACGAGCAGTACTTC. Its translation: CASSLALAPYEQYF. The chain is built from TRBV7-8 and TRBJ2-7; D remains ambiguous. The CDR3 runs 14 residues. Per germline, CDR1 SGHVS and CDR2 FQNEAQ. V lost 0 bases and J lost 2, with 8 bases in between.

V usage is TRBV28 and J usage is TRBJ2-7, with 7 bases aligning to TRBD2. Trimming removed 4 bases from V and 0 bases from J; junction bases left unmatched: 9. Per the germline V gene, CDR1 is MDHEN and CDR2 is SYDVKM. This CDR3 spans 16 amino acids. Written as DNA, the CDR3 is TGTGCCAGCAGTTACGCCAGCGGGATGCTCTCCTACGAGCAGTACTTC. Its translation: CASSYASGMLSYEQYF.

The rearrangement uses TRBV7-9 and TRBJ2-1; TRBD2 is a possible D gene (6 bases). This CDR3 region has 19 residues. Trimming took 6 bases from V and 0 from J, leaving 24 bases between them. Germline lookup yields CDR1 SEHNR and CDR2 FQNEAQ (reference sequence). The CDR3, as DNA: TGTGCCAGCAGATTACCCGGCGTGGGGGGAACCAGCTCCTACAATGAGCAGTTCTTC. It codes for CASRLPGVGGTSSYNEQFF.

The V gene is TRBV5-1, the J gene TRBJ2-3, with a possible D match to TRBD1 (6 bases). Between the trimmed V and J ends, which lost 1 base and 2 bases, there was a span of 14 bases. Per germline, CDR1 SGHRS and CDR2 YFSETQ. The CDR3 consists of 16 residues. CDR3 nucleotide sequence: TGCGCCAGCAGCTTGTGGGGGCCCGGGGCCACAGATACGCAGTATTTT. This encodes CASSLWGPGATDTQYF.

This chain links TRBV6-5 with TRBJ2-2; tentatively, D is TRBD1 (6 bases). The CDR3 totals 16 residues. Germline CDR1 and CDR2: MNHEY and SVGAGI. The ends were cut back, 0 bases at V and 1 base at J, with 9 bases in the middle. The CDR3 sequence: CASSYSSTGNTGELFF. CDR3 coding DNA: TGTGCCAGCAGTTACTCCTCGACAGGGAACACCGGGGAGCTGTTTTTT.

DNA of the CDR3: TGCGCCAGCAGCCAAGAGAGACAGGGAGGATTATATGGCTACACCTTC. The encoded protein is CASSQERQGGLYGYTF. The chain carries TRBV4-1 and TRBJ1-2; 7 nucleotides match TRBD1. The CDR3 is 16 residues long. Unmatched junction bases numbered 9, after V lost 0 bases and J lost 5 bases. Germline V gives CDR1 MGHRA, CDR2 YSYEKL.